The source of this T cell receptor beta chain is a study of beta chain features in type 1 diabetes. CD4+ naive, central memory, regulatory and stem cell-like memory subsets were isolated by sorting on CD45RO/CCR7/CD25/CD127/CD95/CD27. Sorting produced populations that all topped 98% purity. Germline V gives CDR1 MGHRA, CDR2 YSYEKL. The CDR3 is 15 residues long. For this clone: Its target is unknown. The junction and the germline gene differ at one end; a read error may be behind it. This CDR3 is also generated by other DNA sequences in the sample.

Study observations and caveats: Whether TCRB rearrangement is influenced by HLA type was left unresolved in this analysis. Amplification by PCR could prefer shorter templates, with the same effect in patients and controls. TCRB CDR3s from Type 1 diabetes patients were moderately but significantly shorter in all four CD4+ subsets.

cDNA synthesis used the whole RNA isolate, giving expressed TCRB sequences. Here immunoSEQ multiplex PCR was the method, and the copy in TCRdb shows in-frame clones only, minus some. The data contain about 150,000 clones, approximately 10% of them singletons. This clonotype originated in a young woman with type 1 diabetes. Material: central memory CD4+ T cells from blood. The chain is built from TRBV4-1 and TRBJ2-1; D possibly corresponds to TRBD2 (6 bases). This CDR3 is CASSHLRESHNEQFF. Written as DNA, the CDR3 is TGTGCCAGCAGCCATTTACGGGAGTCCCACAATGAGCAGTTCTTC.